The 7 T cell receptor beta chains listed next were all sequenced from one sample in a study of shared clonotypes between healthy human individuals. Repertoires were generated with immunoSEQ multiplex PCR, while TCRdb's copy carries only in-frame clones and drops some. This table holds about 1.4 million clones, around 97% found once. What was sequenced was naive CD4+ T cells sorted from blood. Subset of the sample: CD45RA+ positively selected. These receptor sequences come from a man aged 25-45 years in good health.

This rearrangement joins TRBV19 to TRBJ2-1; D ambiguous. Trimming removed 3 bases from V and 5 bases from J, with 11 bases in between. This CDR3 spans 14 amino acids. The germline gives CDR1 LNHDA, CDR2 SQIVND (reference sequence). The chain's CDR3 is CASSMTTYNNEQFF. The CDR3 DNA follows: TGTGCCAGTAGTATGACAACCTACAACAATGAGCAGTTCTTC.

The chain is built from TRBV9 and TRBJ2-3; 9 positions agree with TRBD2. From germline, CDR1 is SGDLS and CDR2 YYNGEE. The CDR3 length is 16 residues. Trimming took 0 bases from V and 2 from J; bases not matched to a gene: 4. In DNA, the CDR3 is TGTGCCAGCAGCGTAGGGACTAGCGAATACACAGATACGCAGTATTTT. Translation: CASSVGTSEYTDTQYF.

This chain links TRBV28 with TRBJ2-4, with 10 positions matching TRBD2. Germline lookup yields CDR1 MDHEN and CDR2 SYDVKM. Unmatched junction bases numbered 1, after V lost 2 bases and J lost 6 bases. CDR3 size: 14 residues. CDR3 amino acids: CASSLIAGGNIQYF. The CDR3 bases are TGTGCCAGCAGTTTAATAGCGGGAGGAAACATTCAGTACTTC.

This chain joins TRBV19 and TRBJ1-5, with TRBD1 matching over 7 bases. J gave up 7 bases and V 3 bases, and 12 bases lay outside the gene matches. This CDR3 contains 16 residues. In germline, CDR1 is LNHDA, CDR2 SQIVND (reference sequence). This chain's CDR3 is CASSIGDRDRGQPQHF. The CDR3 bases are TGTGCCAGTAGTATCGGGGACCGGGACAGAGGACAGCCCCAGCATTTT.

This clone was picked up one time. The V gene is TRBV25-1, the J gene TRBJ1-1, with D hard to call. The CDR3 has 16 residues. The germline V gene has CDR1 MGHDK and CDR2 SYGVNS. Trimming cost V 3 bases and J 1 base, with 15 bases left between them. CDR3 residues: CASSDRVGRPNTEAFF. In DNA, the CDR3 is TGTGCCAGCAGTGATCGTGTTGGCAGGCCGAACACTGAAGCTTTCTTT.

The CDR3 is CSVSGTSDSYEQYF. CDR3 DNA sequence: TGCAGCGTATCCGGGACTAGCGACTCCTACGAGCAGTACTTC. The V gene is TRBV29-1, the J gene TRBJ2-7; 10 nucleotides line up with TRBD2. Germline CDR1 is SQVTM and CDR2 is ANQGSEA. The CDR3 loop spans 14 amino acids. Trimming removed 6 bases from V and 0 bases from J; junction bases left unmatched: 5.

A single count supports this clone. CDR3 region: CASSDSGATDTQYF. The CDR3, as DNA: TGTGCCAGCAGCGATAGCGGGGCCACAGATACGCAGTATTTT. The chain recombines TRBV13 with TRBJ2-3; 8 bases align to TRBD2. CDR3 length: 14 amino acids. Germline assignment: CDR1 PRHDT and CDR2 FYEKMQ (reference sequence). The V and J ends lost 5 bases and 2 bases, in that order; junction bases with no gene match: 3.